The next 23 T cell receptor beta chains were all read from a single sample in a study of glioma-infiltrating T cells after dendritic cell vaccination. Using immunoSEQ multiplex PCR, the repertoire was profiled, and TCRdb retains in-frame clones only, with some absent. The repertoire consists of just under 100,000 clones, with approximately 80% occurring once and the leading ten covering 5.4%. Specified time point: after dendritic cell vaccination, including at tumor progression/relapse. Sequences were derived from blood, sampled after dendritic cell vaccination. These receptors originate from a human donor with glioblastoma.

This clone occurred a few times. The chain carries TRBV4-1 and TRBJ2-1, with 7 bases aligning to TRBD1. Per germline, CDR1 MGHRA and CDR2 YSYEKL. Germline trimming cut 2 bases from V and 4 bases from J; bases unmatched to any gene: 8. The CDR3 contains 16 residues. The CDR3 nucleotides read TGCGCCAGCAGCCAACACGCCGGGACAGAGTACAATGAGCAGTTCTTC. This gives the protein CASSQHAGTEYNEQFF.

The chain joins TRBV5-1 to TRBJ2-3; 9 bases map to TRBD2. CDR1 is SGHRS and CDR2 is YFSETQ in the germline V gene. The V segment lost 0 bases and the J segment 8 bases; nucleotides outside the gene matches: 10. The CDR3 has 16 residues. Here the CDR3 reads CASSLGGSGGRATQYF. CDR3 in DNA: TGCGCCAGCAGCTTGGGCGGTAGCGGGGGACGGGCTACGCAGTATTTT.

The chain joins TRBV5-1 to TRBJ1-6, with 11 bases fitting TRBD1. The ends lost 2 bases at V and 0 bases at J; junction bases unmatched: 7. The V gene's germline CDR1 is SGHRS and CDR2 YFSETQ. The CDR3 runs 19 residues. The DNA of the CDR3 is TGCGCCAGCAGCTTTAGGGGACAGGGGGGGAACTCCTATAATTCACCCCTCCACTTT. Its translation: CASSFRGQGGNSYNSPLHF. The variable domain in full, with the rest retrieved from reference TRBV5-1 and TRBJ1-6, is KAGVTQTPRYLIKTRGQQVTLSCSPISGHRSVSWYQQTPGQGLQFLFEYFSETQRNKGNFPGRFSGRQFSNSRSEMNVSTLELGDSALYLCASSFRGQGGNSYNSPLHFGNGTRLTVT.

The chain recombines TRBV7-9 with TRBJ1-2; possibly TRBD1 for D (5 bases). The CDR3 runs 13 residues. Germline loops: CDR1 SEHNR, CDR2 FQNEAQ (reference sequence). V gave up 5 bases and J gave up 6 bases, with 13 bases separating them. CDR3 bases: TGTGCCAGCAGCCGCTCGGGGACTGATGGCTACACCTTC. Protein: CASSRSGTDGYTF. Using reference TRBV7-9 and TRBJ1-2 for the parts outside the CDR3, the full variable domain is DTGVSQNPRHKITKRGQNVTFRCDPISEHNRLYWYRQTLGQGPEFLTYFQNEAQLEKSRLLSDRFSAERPKGSFSTLEIQRTEQGDSAMYLCASSRSGTDGYTFGSGTRLTVV.

The genes are TRBV19 and TRBJ2-7; TRBD1 matches at 9 bases. CDR1 LNHDA and CDR2 SQIVND come from the germline V gene (reference sequence). There are 15 residues in the CDR3. J gave up 1 base and V 8 bases, and 9 bases lay outside the gene matches. CDR3 amino acids: CASGPTGTGSYEQYF. For the CDR3, the DNA is TGTGCCAGTGGGCCTACCGGGACAGGGTCCTACGAGCAGTACTTC.

The gene calls are TRBV5-1 and TRBJ1-4; 8 bases are shared with TRBD1. The V segment lost 4 bases and the J segment 7 bases; nucleotides outside the gene matches: 9. Germline lookup yields CDR1 SGHRS and CDR2 YFSETQ. The CDR3 length is 15 residues. This chain's CDR3 is CASSPEDRVVEKLFF. The CDR3 DNA is TGCGCCAGCAGCCCAGAGGACAGGGTAGTTGAAAAACTGTTTTTT.

The CDR3 nucleotides are TGTGCCAGCAGTTACGGGGGCGCGGCCAACTATGGCTACACCTTC. Its protein is CASSYGGAANYGYTF. The chain is built from TRBV6-6 and TRBJ1-2; D might be TRBD1 (6 bases). There are 15 residues in the CDR3. CDR1 is MNHNY, CDR2 SVGAGI, per germline (reference sequence). The V end lost 2 bases, the J end lost 2 bases, and 12 bases lay between the germline ends.

The rearrangement uses TRBV6-1 and TRBJ2-7; 12 bases match TRBD1. With 8 bases clipped from V and 4 bases from J, the junction kept 9 bases outside the gene matches. The germline CDR1 and CDR2 sequences are MNHNS and SASEGT. The CDR3 loop spans 15 amino acids. Here the CDR3 reads CASGGQGAPGYEQYF. The CDR3 DNA follows: TGTGCCAGCGGGGGACAGGGGGCGCCAGGGTACGAGCAGTACTTC.

This clone was recorded at least ten times. This chain joins TRBV7-2 and TRBJ2-1; D is undetermined. CDR1 and CDR2 (germline): SGHTA, FQGNSA. Trimming left V 5 bases short and J 7 bases short, with 12 bases between. The CDR3 has 13 residues. DNA of the CDR3: TGTGCCAGCAGCCACGCTAGTGAAAATGAGCAGTTCTTC. This sequence encodes CASSHASENEQFF.

Points on this clone: One end of the junction fails to match germline, which may point to a read error. Other DNA sequences in this specimen translate into the identical CDR3. The chain couples TRBV6-5 to TRBJ2-7; 9 bases fit TRBD1. The germline CDR1 and CDR2 sequences are MNHEY and SVGAGI. CDR3 length: 14 residues. Here the CDR3 DNA reads TGTGCTAGCAGTTCGGGACAGGGTCCATACGAGCAGTACTTC. Protein sequence: CASSSGQGPYEQYF.

The rearrangement uses TRBV19 and TRBJ2-4; D ambiguous. Germline CDR1 LNHDA, CDR2 SQIVND (reference sequence). The CDR3 spans 11 residues. The ends were cut back, 5 bases at V and 9 bases at J, with 8 bases in the middle. The CDR3 nucleotides read TGTGCCAGTAGTTACTCAATCATTCAGTACTTC. It yields the protein CASSYSIIQYF.

The chain is built from TRBV6-5 and TRBJ2-7; D may be TRBD2 (5 bases). Germline V CDR1 and CDR2: MNHEY, SVGAGI. V lost 7 bases to trimming and J lost 7 bases, with 20 bases between them. This CDR3 has 14 amino acids. This CDR3 reads CASMRAASFGEQYF. CDR3 in DNA: TGTGCCAGCATGAGGGCAGCCTCGTTTGGTGAGCAGTACTTC.

This rearrangement joins TRBV5-8 to TRBJ1-5; 9 nucleotides line up with TRBD1. This CDR3 spans 15 amino acids. The germline gives CDR1 SGHTS, CDR2 YDEGEE. Unmatched junction bases numbered 9, after V lost 4 bases and J lost 7 bases. The CDR3 DNA follows: TGTGCCAGCAGCGGGGGACAGGGTTACGGACAGCCCCAGCATTTT. This encodes CASSGGQGYGQPQHF.

This clone has a handful of counts. The genes are TRBV5-5 and TRBJ1-3; 10 bases line up with TRBD1. Germline-derived CDR1 and CDR2 are SGHKS and YYEKEE (reference sequence). V dropped 2 bases and J dropped 1; count of bases not matched to a gene: 9. The length of the CDR3 is 18 residues. The CDR3 loop reads CASSFHRDRGSSGNTIYF. The DNA of the CDR3 is TGTGCCAGCAGCTTTCACCGGGACAGGGGATCTTCTGGAAACACCATATATTTT. Variable domain in full (rest from reference TRBV5-5 and TRBJ1-3): DAGVTQSPTHLIKTRGQQVTLRCSPISGHKSVSWYQQVLGQGPQFIFQYYEKEERGRGNFPDRFSARQFPNYSSELNVNALLLGDSALYLCASSFHRDRGSSGNTIYFGEGSWLTVV.

This rearrangement joins TRBV18 to TRBJ2-2; TRBD2 is a possible D gene (5 bases). Germline lookup yields CDR1 KGHSH and CDR2 LQKENI. V shed 8 bases and J shed 4 bases, with 8 bases lying between them. This CDR3 spans 12 amino acids. CDR3: CASGLGTGELFF. Here the CDR3 DNA reads TGTGCCAGCGGACTTGGCACCGGGGAGCTGTTTTTT.

This clone came up once. The CDR3: CASSKGATGANVLTF. The CDR3 bases are TGTGCCAGTAGTAAGGGGGCCACTGGGGCCAACGTCCTGACTTTC. The chain has TRBV19 and TRBJ2-6; 7 bases line up with TRBD1. Germline CDR1 and CDR2: LNHDA and SQIVND (reference sequence). V dropped 4 bases and J dropped 2; count of bases not matched to a gene: 2. The CDR3 covers 15 residues.

This chain uses TRBV5-4 with TRBJ2-1, with 9 positions matching TRBD2. J gave up 6 bases and V 0 bases, and 4 bases lay outside the gene matches. This CDR3 is built from 15 residues. The germline CDR1 and CDR2 sequences are SGHNT and YYREEE (reference sequence). CDR3 DNA sequence: TGTGCCAGCAGCTTGGGGGCTAGCGGGGCCAATGAGCAGTTCTTC. Its translation: CASSLGASGANEQFF.

A few counts support this clone. This rearrangement joins TRBV6-4 to TRBJ1-1; 7 bases line up with TRBD1. From germline, CDR1 is MRHNA and CDR2 SNTAGT. This CDR3 is built from 13 residues. The ends lost 6 bases at V and 1 base at J; junction bases unmatched: 2. CDR3: CASRRQGNTEAFF. DNA for the CDR3: TGTGCCAGCAGGAGACAGGGGAACACTGAAGCTTTCTTT.

The chain joins TRBV15 to TRBJ1-3; TRBD1 matches 7 bases. CDR3 size: 14 residues. The V gene end was trimmed by 8 bases and the J gene end by 9 bases; junction bases not matched to a gene: 13. Germline V gene sequence: CDR1 LNHNV, CDR2 YYDKDF (reference sequence). The CDR3 DNA is TGTGCCACCTCCCCCCTACAGGGGACCGGCACCATATATTTT. Translated: CATSPLQGTGTIYF.

This chain links TRBV19 with TRBJ1-3; D is unresolved. This CDR3 is built from 15 residues. V dropped 5 bases and J dropped 0 bases, with 11 bases sitting between them. The V gene's germline CDR1 is LNHDA and CDR2 SQIVND (reference sequence). The CDR3 here is CASSLTADSGNTIYF. CDR3 nucleotides: TGTGCCAGTAGTTTAACAGCTGACTCTGGAAACACCATATATTTT.

For the CDR3, the DNA is TGTGCCAGCCGTCGATTTTCGGGGGCTGGGGCCAACGTCCTGACTTTC. Protein product: CASRRFSGAGANVLTF. The chain employs TRBV28 and TRBJ2-6; a possible D gene is TRBD2 (6 bases). The CDR3 covers 16 residues. Germline loops: CDR1 MDHEN, CDR2 SYDVKM. Trimming took 8 bases from V and 2 from J, leaving 16 bases between them. Full variable domain (missing parts from reference TRBV28 and TRBJ2-6): DVKVTQSSRYLVKRTGEKVFLECVQDMDHENMFWYRQDPGLGLRLIYFSYDVKMKEKGDIPEGYSVSREKKERFSLILESASTNQTSMYLCASRRFSGAGANVLTFGAGSRLTVL.

The chain links TRBV7-9 to TRBJ1-1, with D maybe TRBD1 (5 bases). CDR1 SEHNR and CDR2 FQNEAQ come from the germline V gene (reference sequence). The CDR3 has 16 residues. V lost 3 bases and J lost 6, with 20 bases in between. CDR3 residues: CASSFDGRGLRAEAFF. The CDR3 DNA is TGTGCCAGCAGCTTTGACGGGAGGGGCTTAAGAGCTGAAGCTTTCTTT.

This rearrangement joins TRBV7-9 to TRBJ1-2; no clear D gene. This CDR3 has 14 residues. V was shortened by 6 bases and J by 6 bases, with 17 bases between the two germline ends. Germline assignment: CDR1 SEHNR and CDR2 FQNEAQ (reference sequence). The CDR3 is CASSPTEGGNGYTF. The CDR3 DNA sequence: TGTGCCAGCAGTCCTACGGAGGGAGGTAATGGCTACACCTTC.